These T cell receptor beta chains were read from a single sample in a study of T cells in Graves' hyperthyroidism and ophthalmopathy. TCRdb reanalysed the multiplex PCR reads using MiXCR and keeps one entry per CDR3 protein. The sample has roughly 570,000 distinct CDR3 sequences; 35% to 55% are singletons. The sample comprised peripheral blood or thyroid tissue (not recorded which). These receptors were collected from an adult woman with Graves' disease, either hyperthyroidism or ophthalmopathy (not recorded which). The CDR3 runs from the conserved cysteine through the conserved F or W. Fields, in order: D gene, clone size, V gene, J gene, CDR3 DNA, CDR3 protein. D genes are given only for firm matches. Clone size appears in some rows only: once, few, many, or a class for an expanded clone.

>.|few|TRBV4-1|TRBJ2-2
TGCGCCAGCAGCCAAGATAGCCAGGGAACCACCGGGGAGCTGTTTTTT
CASSQDSQGTTGELFF
>.|once|TRBV7-8|TRBJ1-4
TGTGCCAGCAGCCCCTGGGTCCTATTCGGTGAAAAACTGTTTTTT
CASSPWVLFGEKLFF
>.|.|TRBV10-3|TRBJ1-2
TGTGCCATCAGTGAGTCTGAATTACCGAACACCTTC
CAISESELPNTF
>.|.|TRBV2|TRBJ1-5
TGTGCCAGCTCCCAACTTTGGGACCGGGACAGCAATCAGCCCCAGCATTTT
CASSQLWDRDSNQPQHF
>.|many|TRBV11-2|TRBJ1-3
TGTGCCAGCAGCGTCCAGGTGGGAAACACCATATATTTT
CASSVQVGNTIYF
>.|.|TRBV15|TRBJ1-5
TGTGCCACCAGCAGTGAACCGACGGACCAGCCCCAGCATTTT
CATSSEPTDQPQHF
>.|.|TRBV25-1|TRBJ1-1
TGTGCCAGCGTATCGACGGGGGGTATGGCTGAAGCTTTCTTT
CASVSTGGMAEAFF
>.|many|TRBV4-1|TRBJ1-1
TGCGCCAGCAGCTACCCCGGGACCGTTAACACTGAAGCTTTCTTT
CASSYPGTVNTEAFF
>.|many|TRBV11-2|TRBJ2-5
TGTGCCAGCAGCGTATCATACGGGCAGGAGACCCAGTACTTC
CASSVSYGQETQYF
>TRBD2|many|TRBV7-2|TRBJ2-2
TGTGCCAGCAGCCCCGGTAGCGGGAGAGTTACCGGGGAGCTGTTTTTT
CASSPGSGRVTGELFF
>TRBD2|.|TRBV4-2|TRBJ2-7
TGTGCCAGCAGCCAATGGGCGGGAGGTAGCTACGAGCAGTACTTC
CASSQWAGGSYEQYF
>.|.|TRBV2|TRBJ1-3
TGTGCCAGCAGACAGGGAGAGACCATATATTTT
CASRQGETIYF
>TRBD2|.|TRBV29-1|TRBJ2-5
TGCAGCGTCGCGGGACTAGGGGGGTCGACCCAGTACTTC
CSVAGLGGSTQYF
>TRBD1|few|TRBV5-1|TRBJ2-5
TGTGCCAGCAGTCCTACCGGGACAGGGGAGACCCAGTACTTC
CASSPTGTGETQYF
>TRBD1|many|TRBV20-1|TRBJ1-4
TGCAGTGCTATCCAGGGGGGGGTTGAAAAACTGTTTTTT
CSAIQGGVEKLFF
>.|once|TRBV10-3|TRBJ2-5
TGTGCCATCAGTGAGGAGGGTTTCTTTAAGACCCAGTACTTC
CAISEEGFFKTQYF
>TRBD1|.|TRBV10-3|TRBJ1-2
TGTGCCACCACAGGACAGGCGACCTATGGCTACACCTTC
CATTGQATYGYTF
>.|.|TRBV7-3|TRBJ2-2
TGTGCCAGCAGCCAATACGGGGGTGTGGACACCGGGGAGCTGTTTTTT
CASSQYGGVDTGELFF
>.|many|TRBV30|TRBJ1-6
TGTGCCTGTCATTCACCCCTCCACTTT
CACHSPLHF
>TRBD1|many|TRBV5-8|TRBJ1-1
TGTGCCAGCAGCCAGACAGGGGGCCCAAACACTGAAGCTTTCTTT
CASSQTGGPNTEAFF
>.|many|TRBV7-9|TRBJ2-5
TGTGCCAGCAGCCCGCTCTGGGGCCTGGAGGGGGGCCAAGAGACCCAGTACTTC
CASSPLWGLEGGQETQYF
>.|.|TRBV7-8|TRBJ2-7
TGTGCCACCTCGTTGATGGTCCGGGGCGAGCAGTACTTC
CATSLMVRGEQYF
>TRBD2|many|TRBV6-1|TRBJ2-5
TGTGCCAGCAGTGGGGGACCAACTAGCGGTCAAGAGACCCAGTACTTC
CASSGGPTSGQETQYF
>.|many|TRBV6-5|TRBJ2-6
TGTGCCAGCAGTTACGAGGGGGGCTCTGGGGCCAACGTCCTGACTTTC
CASSYEGGSGANVLTF
>.|few|TRBV25-1|TRBJ1-6
TGTGCCAGCAGTGAATATTATAATTCACCCCTCCACTTT
CASSEYYNSPLHF
>TRBD2|.|TRBV7-8|TRBJ2-7
TGTGCCAGCAGCTTACTCTCTAGCGGGAGGGCGGGCGAGCAGTACTTC
CASSLLSSGRAGEQYF
>.|.|TRBV5-1|TRBJ2-7
TGCGCCAGCAGCCGGGACGAGCAGTACTTC
CASSRDEQYF
>.|many|TRBV12-3/TRBV12-4|TRBJ1-4
TGTGCCAGCAGTTTCGGAGTTTACAACGAAAAACTGTTTTTT
CASSFGVYNEKLFF
>.|.|TRBV12-3/TRBV12-4|TRBJ1-6
TGTGCCAGCAGCACGACAGGAGCCTCCCTCCACTTT
CASSTTGASLHF
>.|.|TRBV7-3|TRBJ2-5
TGTGCCAGCAGCCCTGCAGGGGGGAGAACCTACAATGAAGTTCAAGAGACCCAGTACTTC
CASSPAGGRTYNEVQETQYF
>.|few|TRBV12-3/TRBV12-4|TRBJ1-5
TGTGCCAGCTCCTCTGCCAGGGCTAATCAGCCCCAGCATTTT
CASSSARANQPQHF
>TRBD2|few|TRBV25-1|TRBJ2-5
TGTGCCAGCAGTGAATGGCTAGCGGGAGAGAGGGAGACCCAGTACTTC
CASSEWLAGERETQYF
>.|.|TRBV20-1|TRBJ2-3
TGCAGTGCTGTACCAGTGAGCACAGATACGCAGTATTTT
CSAVPVSTDTQYF
>.|.|TRBV10-3|TRBJ2-2
TGTGCCATCACTACTACCGGGGAGCTGTTTTTT
CAITTTGELFF
>.|.|TRBV2|TRBJ1-2
TGTGCCAGCAGTGGCAACAGGGGCTACACCTTC
CASSGNRGYTF
>TRBD2|few|TRBV7-9|TRBJ2-3
TGTGCCAGCAGACCGGGACTAGCGGGAGTTTTGGCTACGCAGTATTTT
CASRPGLAGVLATQYF
>.|.|TRBV10-3|TRBJ2-5
TGTGCCAGCAGTGAAGCCGAGACCCAGTACTTC
CASSEAETQYF
>.|many|TRBV12-3/TRBV12-4|TRBJ1-2
TGTGCCAGCAGTTCTAGGGCTTCCGGAAAGGGCAACTATGGCTACACCTTC
CASSSRASGKGNYGYTF
>.|.|TRBV15|TRBJ1-1
TGTGCCACCAGTAGTATGGACACTGAAGCTTTCTTT
CATSSMDTEAFF
>.|.|TRBV30|TRBJ2-7
TGTGCCTGGAGTGTGGTTGGTAAGGACGAGCAGTACTTC
CAWSVVGKDEQYF
>.|.|TRBV28|TRBJ2-7
TGTGCCAGCAGTGGTAGCCAGGGGACCTACGAGCAGTACTTC
CASSGSQGTYEQYF
>.|.|TRBV24-1|TRBJ2-1
TGTGCCACCAGTGACCCATACAGGGCTGCCTACAATGAGCAGTTCTTC
CATSDPYRAAYNEQFF
>.|.|TRBV30|TRBJ2-1
TGTGCCCGGAGTAGGGACTACAATGAGCAGTTCTTC
CARSRDYNEQFF
>.|many|TRBV10-2|TRBJ1-2
TGCGCCAGCAGTGAGAGTAGCGGTACGGGCTATGGCTACACCTTC
CASSESSGTGYGYTF
>TRBD1|many|TRBV5-1|TRBJ2-7
TGCGCCAGCAGCATAACCGGGACAGACTTTTACGAGCAGTACTTC
CASSITGTDFYEQYF
>.|.|TRBV5-1|TRBJ2-5
TGCGCCAGCAGCTGGGCCGGGACAAGTGGACAGCCCCAGTACTTC
CASSWAGTSGQPQYF
>TRBD2|.|TRBV10-2|TRBJ2-7
TGCGCCAGCAGTGACGATCCCAGCGGGATCGTGTTGGGCTACGAGCAGTACTTC
CASSDDPSGIVLGYEQYF
>.|many|TRBV12-3/TRBV12-4|TRBJ2-7
TGTGCCAGCAGTTTCGGAGTGCCTGAATTCGAGCAGTACTTC
CASSFGVPEFEQYF
>.|.|TRBV9|TRBJ2-5
TGTGCCAGCAGCGTAGGTATAAGCCAAGAGACCCAGTACTTC
CASSVGISQETQYF